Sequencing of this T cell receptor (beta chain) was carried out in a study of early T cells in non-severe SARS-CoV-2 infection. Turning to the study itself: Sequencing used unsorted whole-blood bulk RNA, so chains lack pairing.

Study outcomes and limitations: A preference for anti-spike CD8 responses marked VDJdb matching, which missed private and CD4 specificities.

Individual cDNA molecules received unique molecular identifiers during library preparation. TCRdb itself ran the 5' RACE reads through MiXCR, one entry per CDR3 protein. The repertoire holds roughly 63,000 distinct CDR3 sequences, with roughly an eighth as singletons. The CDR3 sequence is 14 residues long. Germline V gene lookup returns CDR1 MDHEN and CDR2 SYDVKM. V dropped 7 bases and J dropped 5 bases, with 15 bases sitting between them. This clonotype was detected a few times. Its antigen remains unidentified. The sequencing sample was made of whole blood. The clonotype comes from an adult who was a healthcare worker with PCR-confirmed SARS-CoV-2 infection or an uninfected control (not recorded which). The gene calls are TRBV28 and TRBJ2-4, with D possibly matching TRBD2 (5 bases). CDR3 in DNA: TGTGCCAGCACCCCGAGGGTTACCGAAAACATTCAGTACTTC. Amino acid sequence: CASTPRVTENIQYF.